This T cell receptor beta chain was obtained from a study of blood T cell repertoires in COVID-19. Generated by immunoSEQ multiplex PCR, the TCRdb table keeps only in-frame clones and is missing some. The data hold just under 300,000 clones, with 85% to 90% observed a single time. Sequencing input: peripheral blood. This receptor was obtained from a man in his 70s with acute or convalescent COVID-19.

CDR3 nucleotide sequence: TGTGCCAGCAGCTTAGGGGGCCCCTTCGAAAAACTGTTTTTT. Translated: CASSLGGPFEKLFF. The rearrangement joins TRBV7-8 to TRBJ1-4, with D maybe TRBD1 (5 bases). Germline CDR1 SGHVS, CDR2 FQNEAQ. Trimming removed 1 base at V and 8 bases at J, with 11 bases between. The CDR3 length is 14 residues.